Listed here are 27 T cell receptor beta chains from one sample, sequenced in a study of low-dose radiotherapy and immunotherapy resistance in tumors. TRAV and TRBV primers primed cDNA for both TCRalpha and TCRbeta. A roughly 20-cycle PCR with a constant-region primer and V-primer adapter amplified TCRs. TCRdb passed the reads through MiXCR, listing each CDR3 protein once. The table shows 30,000 or so distinct CDR3 sequences, with under 55% occurring only once. Specified time point: after trial treatment. Treatment here: LDRT plus nivolumab, ipilimumab, low-dose cyclophosphamide and aspirin (RACIN trial). Sequenced material: PBMCs, taken after low-dose radiotherapy plus immunotherapy. The receptors stem from a male donor with gallbladder cancer.

This clonotype is medium-sized in the sample. V usage is TRBV28 and J usage is TRBJ2-7; a weak D match, TRBD2 (6 bases). The CDR3 is 16 residues long. Germline V CDR1 and CDR2: MDHEN, SYDVKM. CDR3 residues: CVIAPTITGEIDEQYF. In DNA form, the CDR3 reads TGTGTCATAGCCCCCACGATTACGGGAGAAATCGACGAGCAGTACTTC.

This clonotype is medium-sized in the sample. The chain carries TRBV28 and TRBJ2-7; D not resolved. The germline CDR1 and CDR2 sequences are MDHEN and SYDVKM. This CDR3 spans 14 amino acids. V gave up 6 bases and J gave up 5 bases, with 17 bases separating them. This chain's CDR3 is CASSPQVGRDEQYF. CDR3 bases: TGTGCCAGCAGCCCGCAAGTAGGGCGCGACGAGCAGTACTTC.

This clonotype occurred many times. The genes are TRBV28 and TRBJ1-2; D gene uncertain. Trimming took off 5 bases at V and 2 bases at J, with 9 bases between the two ends. CDR1 is MDHEN, CDR2 SYDVKM, per germline. CDR3 length: 13 residues. CDR3 residues: CASSTPYNYGYTF. The CDR3 DNA reads as TGTGCCAGCAGTACCCCATACAACTATGGCTACACCTTC.

This clonotype was counted many times. This chain uses TRBV6-2 or TRBV6-3 with TRBJ2-3; 10 bases match TRBD2. The CDR3 is 16 amino acids. Germline-derived CDR1 and CDR2 are MNHEY and SVGEGT. Losses at the gene ends were 5 bases for V and 2 bases for J; bases not matched to a gene: 7. CDR3 bases: TGTGCCAGCAGTCGGCGACTAGCGGGTTTCACAGATACGCAGTATTTT. It is translated as CASSRRLAGFTDTQYF.

The genes are TRBV28 and TRBJ1-6; D call uncertain. V lost 6 bases and J lost 6, with 9 bases in between. Germline V gene sequence: CDR1 MDHEN, CDR2 SYDVKM. The CDR3 loop spans 13 amino acids. In nucleotides, the CDR3 is TGTGCCAGCAGGACGAAAACTAATTCACCCCTCCACTTT. It codes for CASRTKTNSPLHF.

This clonotype was seen ten or more times. The chain employs TRBV27 and TRBJ1-6, with 8 bases identical to TRBD1. V dropped 4 bases and J dropped 4; count of bases not matched to a gene: 6. The CDR3 totals 16 residues. Germline CDR1 MNHEY, CDR2 SMNVEV (reference sequence). CDR3 loop: CASSSPRTGYNSPLHF. CDR3 nucleotide sequence: TGTGCCAGCAGTTCCCCTAGGACAGGGTATAATTCACCCCTCCACTTT.

This clonotype appeared many times. The genes are TRBV5-1 and TRBJ2-7; perhaps TRBD1 as D (6 bases). The CDR3 has 13 residues. Germline V CDR1 and CDR2: SGHRS, YFSETQ. V lost 4 bases and J 3 bases, leaving 11 bases between the germline ends. The CDR3 reads CASSRTGNYEQYF. The CDR3 bases are TGCGCCAGCAGCAGAACAGGGAACTACGAGCAGTACTTC.

This clonotype was observed at least ten times. The genes are TRBV9 and TRBJ2-1; TRBD2 aligns across 10 bases. Trimming cost V 4 bases and J 7 bases; bases outside gene matches: 8. This CDR3 comprises 15 residues. The germline gives CDR1 SGDLS, CDR2 YYNGEE. The CDR3 loop is CASSFSSGSFNEQFF. In DNA, the CDR3 is TGTGCCAGCAGCTTCTCTAGCGGGAGTTTTAATGAGCAGTTCTTC.

In its sample, this clonotype is medium-sized. The CDR3 region is CASSTGLAGGRYEQFF. The CDR3 nucleotides are TGTGCCAGCAGTACGGGACTAGCGGGGGGGCGGTATGAGCAGTTCTTC. This chain connects TRBV2 to TRBJ2-1; 16 bases match TRBD2. This CDR3 is built from 16 residues. Trimming took 5 bases from V and 8 from J; bases not matched to a gene: 6. CDR1 SNHLY and CDR2 FYNNEI come from the germline V gene.

This clonotype was recorded at least ten times. V is TRBV7-8 and J is TRBJ2-1; unclear D gene. The CDR3 is 15 residues long. Germline V lookup: CDR1 SGHVS, CDR2 FQNEAQ. Trimming took 0 bases from V and 0 from J, leaving 6 bases between them. The CDR3 loop is CASSLASHSYNEQFF. DNA for the CDR3: TGTGCCAGCAGCTTAGCCTCCCACTCCTACAATGAGCAGTTCTTC.

This clonotype was observed at least ten times. V and J are TRBV9 and TRBJ2-3; weak D call: TRBD2 (5 bases). The V gene's germline CDR1 is SGDLS and CDR2 YYNGEE. There are 15 residues in the CDR3. The V gene lost 4 bases and the J gene lost 1 base, with 13 bases spanning the gap. The DNA of the CDR3 is TGTGCCAGCAGCAGGGAGATGAGCGGCACAGATACGCAGTATTTT. This sequence encodes CASSREMSGTDTQYF.

In the case of this clonotype: Mismatch with germline at one junction end may stem from a read error. This rearrangement joins TRBV4-1 to TRBJ2-1; 8 bases fit TRBD2. The CDR3 runs to 17 residues. Germline values: CDR1 MGHRA, CDR2 YSYEKL. CDR3 sequence (DNA): TGTGCCAGCAGCCAAAGTGCATCCTTTGGACTAGCTTTTGAGCAGTTCTTC. This encodes CASSQSASFGLAFEQFF.

This clonotype was observed a few times. With a far larger clone one base away, a read error is the likely cause. The chain combines TRBV7-9 with TRBJ2-7; 13 nucleotides line up with TRBD2. Germline V CDR1 and CDR2: SEHNR, FQNEAQ (reference sequence). The CDR3 length is 18 residues. V lost 5 bases and J lost 7; bases outside the gene matches: 17. The CDR3 coding sequence is TGTGCCAGCAGCCCCCTCGGTACGGGACTAGCGGGGTACAATGAGCAGTACTTC. This gives the protein CASSPLGTGLAGYNEQYF.

The J gene is TRBJ2-3, the V gene TRBV7-9; no clear D gene. The CDR3 loop spans 14 amino acids. V was clipped by 4 bases and J by 1 base, with 9 bases between them. Germline CDR1 reads SEHNR; CDR2 reads FQNEAQ (reference sequence). The CDR3 region has the DNA TGTGCCAGCAGCTCCTACGCTGGCACAGATACGCAGTATTTT. This sequence encodes CASSSYAGTDTQYF.

The V gene is TRBV29-1, the J gene TRBJ2-4; D could derive from TRBD1 or TRBD2 (6 bases each). V was cut by 4 bases and J by 7 bases, with 14 bases left in between. The CDR3 has 13 residues. Germline V gives CDR1 SQVTM, CDR2 ANQGSEA. The CDR3 DNA reads as TGCAGCGTTGCACAGGGAGGTAACAACATTCAGTACTTC. Protein: CSVAQGGNNIQYF.

This clonotype was detected ten times or more. The chain employs TRBV29-1 and TRBJ2-3, with 8 bases aligning to TRBD2. The CDR3 sequence is 15 residues long. Per the germline V gene, CDR1 is SQVTM and CDR2 is ANQGSEA. Losses at the gene ends were 4 bases for V and 3 bases for J; bases not matched to a gene: 9. The CDR3 sequence: CSVAGTRISTDTQYF. CDR3 nucleotides: TGCAGCGTTGCCGGGACTAGGATATCGACAGATACGCAGTATTTT.

The chain uses TRBV27 and TRBJ1-2, with 11 bases lining up with TRBD1. V lost 3 bases to trimming and J lost 6 bases; unmatched junction nucleotides: 6. This CDR3 is 15 amino acids long. Looked up from germline, CDR1 is MNHEY and CDR2 is SMNVEV (reference sequence). The CDR3 DNA sequence: TGTGCCAGCAGTTTCGGACAGGGGGCGCCGAATGGCTACACCTTC. Protein sequence: CASSFGQGAPNGYTF.

V is TRBV13 and J is TRBJ2-1, with TRBD2 as a possible D gene (8 bases). Looked up from germline, CDR1 is PRHDT and CDR2 is FYEKMQ (reference sequence). This CDR3 has 15 amino acids. The V and J ends lost 6 bases and 9 bases respectively, with 21 bases between them. The CDR3 loop is CASSREGALVSEQFF. The CDR3, as DNA: TGTGCCAGCAGTCGGGAGGGGGCGCTCGTGAGTGAGCAGTTCTTC. Full variable domain (remainder filled in from reference TRBV13 and TRBJ2-1): AAGVIQSPRHLIKEKRETATLKCYPIPRHDTVYWYQQGPGQDPQFLISFYEKMQSDKGSIPDRFSAQQFSDYHSELNMSSLELGDSALYFCASSREGALVSEQFFGPGTRLTVL.

This clonotype was counted at least ten times. The V gene is TRBV7-9, the J gene TRBJ2-6, with 9 bases lining up with TRBD1. With V trimmed by 3 bases and J by 0 bases, 9 bases remained unmatched. Germline CDR1 is SEHNR and CDR2 is FQNEAQ (reference sequence). The CDR3 extends over 19 amino acids. CDR3 DNA sequence: TGTGCCAGCAGCTTTTATCGGGACAGGGTTCCCTCTGGGGCCAACGTCCTGACTTTC. It codes for CASSFYRDRVPSGANVLTF.

This chain links TRBV6-6 with TRBJ1-3; a possible D gene is TRBD1 (6 bases). The CDR3 totals 16 residues. Looked up from germline, CDR1 is MNHNY and CDR2 is SVGAGI (reference sequence). Trimming removed 6 bases from V and 0 bases from J, with 15 bases in between. The CDR3 here is CASRLSTGNSGNTIYF. For the CDR3, the DNA is TGTGCCAGCAGATTAAGTACAGGGAACTCTGGAAACACCATATATTTT.

This clonotype has only a few counts. Its ends do not fully match the called genes, so a read error is possible. The V and J genes are TRBV28 and TRBJ2-7, with D uncertain. Germline V gene sequence: CDR1 MDHEN, CDR2 SYDVKM. The CDR3 loop spans 14 amino acids. CDR3 amino acids: CASSSQALRYGQYF. The DNA of the CDR3 is TGTGCCAGCAGTTCCCAGGCCCTACGTTACGGGCAGTACTTC.

This chain joins TRBV10-3 and TRBJ2-7; D remains unclear. CDR1 and CDR2 from the germline V gene are ENHRY and SYGVKD. CDR3 length: 10 amino acids. V was shortened by 5 bases and J by 9 bases, with 8 bases between the two germline ends. The CDR3 DNA sequence: TGTGCCATCAGTAGCCTCGGGCAGTACTTC. As protein: CAISSLGQYF.

The sample holds many counts of this clonotype. This chain joins TRBV5-4 and TRBJ1-2, with no clear D. The V and J ends lost 2 bases and 4 bases respectively, with 15 bases between them. Germline CDR1 SGHNT, CDR2 YYREEE (reference sequence). There are 15 residues in the CDR3. The CDR3 DNA sequence: TGTGCCAGCAGCTTACCCTCCCGTTCATTCTATGGCTACACCTTC. Translated, it gives CASSLPSRSFYGYTF.

This clonotype is medium-sized within its sample. V and J are TRBV24-1 and TRBJ2-3, with D possibly TRBD2 on 6 matching bases. Germline CDR1 is KGHDR and CDR2 is SFDVKD. Between the trimmed V and J ends, which lost 10 bases and 2 bases, there was a span of 12 bases. The CDR3 has 13 residues. Here the CDR3 DNA reads TGTGCCACTGACGGGGGTACCACAGATACGCAGTATTTT. This codes for CATDGGTTDTQYF.

The sample holds a few counts of this clonotype. This chain uses TRBV27 with TRBJ2-2; D not certain. CDR1 is MNHEY and CDR2 is SMNVEV in the germline V gene (reference sequence). The CDR3 runs to 13 residues. The V end was cut by 5 bases, the J end by 0 bases, with 4 bases between. CDR3 protein: CASSEPNTGELFF. The CDR3, as DNA: TGTGCCAGCAGTGAGCCGAACACCGGGGAGCTGTTTTTT.

The table lists this clonotype with a few counts. The rearrangement links TRBV4-2 to TRBJ2-5; D not resolved. CDR1 and CDR2 (germline): LGHNA, YNFKEQ. Trimming took off 4 bases at V and 5 bases at J, with 14 bases between the two ends. The CDR3 is 14 amino acids. CDR3 protein: CASSLRGLGETQYF. The CDR3 region has the DNA TGTGCCAGCAGCCTTCGAGGCCTTGGGGAGACCCAGTACTTC.

The DNA for the CDR3 is TGTGCCAGCAGCTCACAGGGGGGCGCGCTGAACACCATATATTTT. Translating it yields CASSSQGGALNTIYF. The V gene is TRBV7-9, the J gene TRBJ1-3; 8 positions match TRBD1. Germline values: CDR1 SEHNR, CDR2 FQNEAQ (reference sequence). The J segment lost 7 bases and the V segment lost 4 bases, leaving 9 bases of the junction unmatched. There are 15 residues in the CDR3.